This T cell receptor (beta chain) was captured by sequencing in a study of T cells expressing NK-cell markers. Using the 5' RACE reads, TCRdb records one entry per CDR3 protein without DNA. In total, the table holds some 500,000 distinct CDR3 sequences. The CDR3 has 14 residues. Looked up from germline, CDR1 is SGHAT and CDR2 is FQNNGV. Material: blood T cells: a sorted CD56 or NKG2C T cell subset, CD4+ or CD8+ T cells, or bulk PBMC T cells (not recorded which). The sequence was obtained from a woman in her fifties or sixties in good health. The genes are TRBV11-2 and TRBJ2-4; checking the TCRdb D call of TRBD1 is not possible without DNA. The CDR3 region is CASASGPLKNIQYF.